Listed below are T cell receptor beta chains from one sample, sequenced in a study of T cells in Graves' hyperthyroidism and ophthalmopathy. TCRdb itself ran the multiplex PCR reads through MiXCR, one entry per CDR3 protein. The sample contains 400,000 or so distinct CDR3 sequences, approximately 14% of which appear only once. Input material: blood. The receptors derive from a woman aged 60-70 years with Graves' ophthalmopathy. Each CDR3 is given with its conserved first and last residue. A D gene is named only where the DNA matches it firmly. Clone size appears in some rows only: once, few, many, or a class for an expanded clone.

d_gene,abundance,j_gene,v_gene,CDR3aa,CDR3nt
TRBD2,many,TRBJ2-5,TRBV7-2,CASSLGIGAGLETQYF,TGTGCCAGCAGCTTAGGAATCGGAGCGGGACTGGAGACCCAGTACTTC
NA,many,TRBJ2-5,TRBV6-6,CASSYSRGMRTQYF,TGTGCCAGCAGTTACTCGAGGGGTATGAGGACCCAGTACTTC
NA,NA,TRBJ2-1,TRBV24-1,CATSDPGRRWDEQFF,TGTGCCACCAGTGATCCGGGACGACGATGGGATGAGCAGTTCTTC
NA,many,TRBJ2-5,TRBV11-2,CASSLERLAETQYF,TGTGCCAGCAGCTTAGAACGCCTTGCGGAGACCCAGTACTTC
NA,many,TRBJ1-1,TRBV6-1,CATRTVTEAFF,TGTGCCACCCGGACGGTCACTGAAGCTTTCTTT
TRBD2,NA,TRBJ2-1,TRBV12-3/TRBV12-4,CASSSLGLARGYNEQFF,TGTGCCAGCAGTTCCCTCGGACTAGCAAGAGGGTACAATGAGCAGTTCTTC
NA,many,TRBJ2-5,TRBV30,CAWSVRTPRETQYF,TGTGCCTGGAGTGTACGGACCCCCCGAGAGACCCAGTACTTC
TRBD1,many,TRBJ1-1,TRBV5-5,CASSLAGTENTEAFF,TGTGCCAGCAGCTTGGCCGGGACAGAAAACACTGAAGCTTTCTTT
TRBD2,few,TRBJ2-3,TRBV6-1,CASSADRGRGLAGVRDTQYF,TGTGCCAGCAGCGCTGACAGGGGGAGGGGACTAGCGGGAGTTCGCGATACGCAGTATTTT
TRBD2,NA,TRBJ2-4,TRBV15,CATSRAPGGRSKNIQYF,TGTGCCACCAGCAGAGCCCCGGGGGGAAGGTCCAAAAACATTCAGTACTTC
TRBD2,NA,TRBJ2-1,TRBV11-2,CASSHGTSTYNEQFF,TGTGCCAGCAGCCACGGGACTAGTACATACAATGAGCAGTTCTTC
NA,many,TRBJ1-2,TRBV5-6,CASSFWDRHGYTF,TGTGCCAGCAGCTTTTGGGACCGACATGGCTACACCTTC
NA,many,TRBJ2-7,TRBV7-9,CASSLQGNSYEQYF,TGTGCCAGCAGCTTACAGGGAAACTCCTACGAGCAGTACTTC
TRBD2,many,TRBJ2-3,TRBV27,CASSSWAGVGDTQYF,TGTGCCAGCAGTTCTTGGGCGGGAGTAGGCGATACGCAGTATTTT
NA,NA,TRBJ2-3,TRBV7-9,CASRTGDSRADTQYF,TGTGCCAGCAGAACGGGGGACAGTCGCGCAGATACGCAGTATTTT
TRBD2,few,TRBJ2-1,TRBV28,CASSSSGSRYNEQFF,TGTGCCAGCAGTTCTAGCGGGAGCCGTTACAATGAGCAGTTCTTC
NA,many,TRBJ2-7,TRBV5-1,CASALTGTPSSYEQYF,TGCGCCAGCGCTTTGACCGGGACACCGAGCTCCTACGAGCAGTACTTC
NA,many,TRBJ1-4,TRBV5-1,CASSLGGQPNEKLFF,TGCGCCAGCAGCTTGGGGGGACAACCTAATGAAAAACTGTTTTTT
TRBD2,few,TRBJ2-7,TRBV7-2,CASSPSNKPSGGYERYF,TGTGCCAGCAGTCCATCGAATAAACCTAGCGGCGGCTACGAGCGGTACTTC
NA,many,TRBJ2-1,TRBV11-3,CASSRLRYLNNEQFF,TGTGCCAGCAGCCGACTTAGGTATCTAAACAATGAGCAGTTCTTC
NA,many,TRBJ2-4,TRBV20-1,CSVPTGQFIQYF,TGCAGTGTCCCGACAGGCCAATTCATTCAGTACTTC
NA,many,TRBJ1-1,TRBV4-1,CASSQTGVVSRTEAFF,TGCGCCAGCAGCCAAACGGGTGTTGTTTCGAGGACTGAAGCTTTCTTT
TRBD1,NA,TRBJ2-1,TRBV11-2,CASSRTGGGNEQFF,TGTGCCAGCAGCCGGACAGGGGGAGGTAATGAGCAGTTCTTC
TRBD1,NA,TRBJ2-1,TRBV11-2,CASSLVGTGGNEQFF,TGTGCCAGCAGCTTAGTAGGGACAGGGGGCAATGAGCAGTTCTTC
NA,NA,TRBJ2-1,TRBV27,CASSLVEYPGGLGNEQFF,TGTGCCAGCAGTTTGGTTGAGTACCCCGGCGGGTTGGGCAATGAGCAGTTCTTC
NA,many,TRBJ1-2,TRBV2,CASLRGSDYGYTF,TGTGCCAGCCTGAGGGGCAGCGACTATGGCTACACCTTC
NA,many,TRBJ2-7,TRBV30,CAWTDEGNFHEQYF,TGTGCCTGGACCGATGAGGGCAACTTCCACGAGCAGTACTTC
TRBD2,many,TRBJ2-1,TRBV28,CAESGMGGYNEQFF,TGTGCCGAAAGCGGGATGGGGGGCTACAATGAGCAGTTCTTC
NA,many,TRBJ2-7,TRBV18,CASSPPTGPYEQYF,TGTGCCAGCTCACCACCAACAGGGCCCTACGAGCAGTACTTC
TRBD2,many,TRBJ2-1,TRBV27,CASSFSGTSGQFF,TGTGCCAGCAGTTTCTCCGGGACTAGCGGGCAGTTCTTC
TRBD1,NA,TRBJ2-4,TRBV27,CASSSLGQGWTKNIQYF,TGTGCCAGCAGTTCTCTGGGACAGGGTTGGACCAAAAACATTCAGTACTTC
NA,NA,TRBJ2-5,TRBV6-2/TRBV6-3,CASSYSPKETQYF,TGTGCCAGCAGTTACTCCCCCAAAGAGACCCAGTACTTC
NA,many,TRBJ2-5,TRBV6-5,CASSYSSGRETQYF,TGTGCCAGCAGTTACTCGAGTGGGCGGGAGACCCAGTACTTC
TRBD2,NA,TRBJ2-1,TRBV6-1,CASSGGLDVGNEQFF,TGTGCCAGCAGTGGGGGACTAGACGTTGGCAATGAGCAGTTCTTC
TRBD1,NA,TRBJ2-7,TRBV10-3,CAVTGTGDGEQYF,TGTGCCGTCACCGGGACAGGGGATGGGGAGCAGTACTTC
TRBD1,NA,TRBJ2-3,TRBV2,CASSVDRGPTDTQYF,TGTGCCAGCAGTGTAGACAGGGGGCCCACAGATACGCAGTATTTT
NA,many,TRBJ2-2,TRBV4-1,CASSQQEGTGELFF,TGCGCCAGCAGCCAACAGGAGGGCACCGGGGAGCTGTTTTTT
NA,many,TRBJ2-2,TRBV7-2,CASAETGNTGELFF,TGTGCCAGCGCTGAGACAGGGAACACCGGGGAGCTGTTTTTT
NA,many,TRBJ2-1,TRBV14,CASSQWHIGSYNEQFF,TGTGCCAGCAGCCAATGGCACATCGGCTCCTACAATGAGCAGTTCTTC
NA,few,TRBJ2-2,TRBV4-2,CASSQLGELFF,TGTGCCAGCAGCCAACTCGGGGAGCTGTTTTTT
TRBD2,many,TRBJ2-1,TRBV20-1,CSAAGTSPYNEQFF,TGCAGTGCGGCCGGGACTAGCCCCTACAATGAGCAGTTCTTC
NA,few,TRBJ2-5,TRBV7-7,CASSLDQTETQYF,TGTGCCAGCAGCTTGGATCAGACGGAGACCCAGTACTTC
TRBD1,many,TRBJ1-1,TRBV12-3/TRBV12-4,CASTRDRGWRNTEAFF,TGTGCCAGCACTCGGGACAGGGGGTGGAGGAACACTGAAGCTTTCTTT
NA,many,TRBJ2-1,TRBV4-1,CASSLLNYNEQFF,TGCGCCAGCAGCCTCCTCAACTACAATGAGCAGTTCTTC
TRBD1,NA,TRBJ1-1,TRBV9,CASSVGNRGGSEAFF,TGTGCCAGCAGCGTAGGGAACAGGGGGGGGTCTGAAGCTTTCTTT